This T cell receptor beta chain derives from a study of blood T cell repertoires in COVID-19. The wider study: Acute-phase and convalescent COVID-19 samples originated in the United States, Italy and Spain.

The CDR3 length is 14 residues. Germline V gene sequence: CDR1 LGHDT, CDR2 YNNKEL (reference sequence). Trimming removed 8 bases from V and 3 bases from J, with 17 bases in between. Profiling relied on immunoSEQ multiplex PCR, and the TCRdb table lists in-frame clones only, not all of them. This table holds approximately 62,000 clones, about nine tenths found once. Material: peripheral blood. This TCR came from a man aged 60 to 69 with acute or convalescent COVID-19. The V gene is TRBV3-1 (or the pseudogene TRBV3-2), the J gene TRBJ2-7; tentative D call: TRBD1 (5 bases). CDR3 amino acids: CASSMNGRGYEQYF. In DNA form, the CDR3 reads TGTGCCAGCTCCATGAATGGAAGGGGCTACGAGCAGTACTTC.